The rows below give T cell receptor beta chains drawn from one sample of a study of identical twins. TCRdb processed the 5' RACE reads anew with MiXCR; each CDR3 protein has one entry. The table shows 350,000 or so distinct CDR3 sequences, with 8.5% to 10% occurring only once. The material sequenced was naive T cells sorted from blood. Receptor source: a woman in her forties or fifties in good health. Each CDR3 is given with its conserved first and last residue. D genes are given only for firm matches. Clone sizes are given selectively: once, few, many, or a class where the clone is expanded.

abundance	j_gene	v_gene	d_gene	CDR3nt	CDR3aa
few	TRBJ2-1	TRBV20-1	TRBD1	TGCAGTGCTAGGATCTCATGGGGGACAGAGCACAATGAGCAGTTCTTC	CSARISWGTEHNEQFF
many	TRBJ2-7	TRBV20-1	NA	TGCAGTGCTAGACCTGACCCCTACGAGCAGTACTTC	CSARPDPYEQYF
NA	TRBJ2-1	TRBV13	NA	TGTGCCAGCAGCACAGGACTGACTCAAAGCTCCTACAATGAGCAGTTCTTC	CASSTGLTQSSYNEQFF
few	TRBJ2-2	TRBV5-1	TRBD1	TGCGCCAGCAGCTTGGAAGGGGGCAGGCACACCGGGGAGCTGTTTTTT	CASSLEGGRHTGELFF
many	TRBJ2-1	TRBV7-9	TRBD2	TGTGCCAGCAGCTTAGGATCGGCTAGCGGGCAAGAGCAGTTCTTC	CASSLGSASGQEQFF
NA	TRBJ2-5	TRBV30	TRBD1	TGTGCCTGGAGTGTGAGACAGGGGGCGAAGGGGACCCAGTACTTC	CAWSVRQGAKGTQYF
many	TRBJ2-2	TRBV12-3/TRBV12-4	NA	TGTGCCAGCAGTTTAGCGCCGGCCGAGCTGTTTTTT	CASSLAPAELFF
many	TRBJ1-6	TRBV5-5	NA	TGTGCCAGCAGCTTGGAGGACAGCTATAATTCACCCCTCCACTTT	CASSLEDSYNSPLHF
many	TRBJ2-6	TRBV12-3/TRBV12-4	TRBD1	TGTGCCAGCAGTTTCGGGACAGATCCTTTTTCTGGGGCCAACGTCCTGACTTTC	CASSFGTDPFSGANVLTF
NA	TRBJ2-2	TRBV10-3	NA	TGTGCCATCAGTGTAGGAGCCGGGGAGCTGTTTTTT	CAISVGAGELFF
many	TRBJ2-3	TRBV7-2	TRBD1	TGTGCCAGCAGCCTGCGACAGGGGAGCACAGATACGCAGTATTTT	CASSLRQGSTDTQYF
NA	TRBJ2-7	TRBV20-1	TRBD1	TGCAGTGCCCGGGGACAGACCCCCTACGAGCAGTACTTC	CSARGQTPYEQYF
NA	TRBJ2-7	TRBV5-1	NA	TGCGCCAGCAGCCCCATAGAAGGGCAGTACTTC	CASSPIEGQYF
many	TRBJ1-2	TRBV12-3/TRBV12-4	NA	TGTGCCAGCAGTTTAACCCTGGACTATGGCTACACCTTC	CASSLTLDYGYTF
few	TRBJ2-1	TRBV10-3	TRBD2	TGTGCCACCGGACTAGCCGGTGAGCAGTTCTTC	CATGLAGEQFF
NA	TRBJ2-7	TRBV5-1	NA	TGCGCCAGCAGCAAGGACGATACTCGCGAGCAGTACTTC	CASSKDDTREQYF
NA	TRBJ2-3	TRBV5-1	TRBD1	TGCGCCAGCAGCCAAGCTGGGACAGGGTCCTTCGGGACAGATACGCAGTATTTT	CASSQAGTGSFGTDTQYF
many	TRBJ2-5	TRBV10-3	NA	TGTGCCATCAGTGCAGGGTCTTATGAGACCCAGTACTTC	CAISAGSYETQYF
many	TRBJ2-1	TRBV5-1	NA	TGCGCCAGCACCTATGGCGGCTACGGTGAGCAGTTCTTC	CASTYGGYGEQFF
few	TRBJ2-1	TRBV11-1	NA	TGTGCCAGCAGCTTAGCGGCCGGGAAAGTCTACAATGAGCAGTTCTTC	CASSLAAGKVYNEQFF
few	TRBJ2-1	TRBV20-1	NA	TGCAGTGCTAGAGATGGTCGGCGGGGCAGGGATGAGCAGTTCTTC	CSARDGRRGRDEQFF
few	TRBJ1-2	TRBV29-1	TRBD1	TGCAGCGTCGGGACAGGGGATGGCTACACCTTC	CSVGTGDGYTF
NA	TRBJ1-6	TRBV10-3	TRBD1	TGTGCCATCAGCGGACAGGGTAGTTCACCCCTCCACTTT	CAISGQGSSPLHF
NA	TRBJ1-4	TRBV5-6	NA	TGTGCCAGCAGCTTGGGATCAGGGGCTACTAATGAAAAACTGTTTTTT	CASSLGSGATNEKLFF
many	TRBJ1-5	TRBV19	NA	TGTGCCAGTAGTATGAGGCCAGGGAGGATGGGCAATCAGCCCCAGCATTTT	CASSMRPGRMGNQPQHF
NA	TRBJ1-1	TRBV20-1	NA	TGCAGTGCTAAACGGGGGTATGGCACTGAAGCTTTCTTT	CSAKRGYGTEAFF
many	TRBJ2-1	TRBV29-1	NA	TGCAGCGTTGGTCGTAGACAGCCCTCTTACAATGAGCAGTTCTTC	CSVGRRQPSYNEQFF
few	TRBJ1-1	TRBV6-6	NA	TGTGCCAGCAGTTACATTCCAGGGAGGGACACTGAAGCTTTCTTT	CASSYIPGRDTEAFF
NA	TRBJ2-3	TRBV27	NA	TGTGCCAGCAGTTCCGGATATGGCACAGATACGCAGTATTTT	CASSSGYGTDTQYF
few	TRBJ2-1	TRBV20-1	TRBD2	TGCAGTGTTCGAACGGCTAGCGGGAGCAATGAGCAGTTCTTC	CSVRTASGSNEQFF
few	TRBJ1-5	TRBV20-1	NA	TGCAGTGCTATCAGGGAGGGGAGTGATAGCAATCAGCCCCAGCATTTT	CSAIREGSDSNQPQHF
NA	TRBJ2-1	TRBV25-1	TRBD2	TGTGCCAGCAGTGAATGGGGGGGACTAGCGGGAGGAAGCTCCTACAATGAGCAGTTCTTC	CASSEWGGLAGGSSYNEQFF
few	TRBJ2-1	TRBV10-3	NA	TGTGCCATCAGTGAACCAGGGAGGCCGGGGTTCTTC	CAISEPGRPGFF
many	TRBJ1-2	TRBV27	TRBD1	TGTGCCAGCAGTCCCTCGACAGGGGTAGGCTACACCTTC	CASSPSTGVGYTF
few	TRBJ2-3	TRBV12-3/TRBV12-4	NA	TGTGCCAGCAGTCCCCGGACTGTGCCGACAGATACGCAGTATTTT	CASSPRTVPTDTQYF
many	TRBJ2-3	TRBV10-3	NA	TGTGCCATCAGTGGATTTTCTATCGGACAGACAGATACGCAGTATTTT	CAISGFSIGQTDTQYF
many	TRBJ2-5	TRBV12-3/TRBV12-4	NA	TGTGCCAGCAGTCCAAAAGAGACCCAGTACTTC	CASSPKETQYF
many	TRBJ2-1	TRBV12-3/TRBV12-4	TRBD2	TGTGCCAGCAGTCCGTTACTAGCGGGAGTTAGTGAGCAGTTCTTC	CASSPLLAGVSEQFF
few	TRBJ1-1	TRBV29-1	NA	TGCAGCGTTGAAGATCCAAGACTTGGGGGGAACACTGAAGCTTTCTTT	CSVEDPRLGGNTEAFF
few	TRBJ2-7	TRBV27	NA	TGTGCCAGCAGTTTATCCGGGATGAACTACGAGCAGTACTTC	CASSLSGMNYEQYF
few	TRBJ2-7	TRBV3-1	NA	TGTGCCAGCAGCCAAGCAGGTAACACCTACGAGCAGTACTTC	CASSQAGNTYEQYF